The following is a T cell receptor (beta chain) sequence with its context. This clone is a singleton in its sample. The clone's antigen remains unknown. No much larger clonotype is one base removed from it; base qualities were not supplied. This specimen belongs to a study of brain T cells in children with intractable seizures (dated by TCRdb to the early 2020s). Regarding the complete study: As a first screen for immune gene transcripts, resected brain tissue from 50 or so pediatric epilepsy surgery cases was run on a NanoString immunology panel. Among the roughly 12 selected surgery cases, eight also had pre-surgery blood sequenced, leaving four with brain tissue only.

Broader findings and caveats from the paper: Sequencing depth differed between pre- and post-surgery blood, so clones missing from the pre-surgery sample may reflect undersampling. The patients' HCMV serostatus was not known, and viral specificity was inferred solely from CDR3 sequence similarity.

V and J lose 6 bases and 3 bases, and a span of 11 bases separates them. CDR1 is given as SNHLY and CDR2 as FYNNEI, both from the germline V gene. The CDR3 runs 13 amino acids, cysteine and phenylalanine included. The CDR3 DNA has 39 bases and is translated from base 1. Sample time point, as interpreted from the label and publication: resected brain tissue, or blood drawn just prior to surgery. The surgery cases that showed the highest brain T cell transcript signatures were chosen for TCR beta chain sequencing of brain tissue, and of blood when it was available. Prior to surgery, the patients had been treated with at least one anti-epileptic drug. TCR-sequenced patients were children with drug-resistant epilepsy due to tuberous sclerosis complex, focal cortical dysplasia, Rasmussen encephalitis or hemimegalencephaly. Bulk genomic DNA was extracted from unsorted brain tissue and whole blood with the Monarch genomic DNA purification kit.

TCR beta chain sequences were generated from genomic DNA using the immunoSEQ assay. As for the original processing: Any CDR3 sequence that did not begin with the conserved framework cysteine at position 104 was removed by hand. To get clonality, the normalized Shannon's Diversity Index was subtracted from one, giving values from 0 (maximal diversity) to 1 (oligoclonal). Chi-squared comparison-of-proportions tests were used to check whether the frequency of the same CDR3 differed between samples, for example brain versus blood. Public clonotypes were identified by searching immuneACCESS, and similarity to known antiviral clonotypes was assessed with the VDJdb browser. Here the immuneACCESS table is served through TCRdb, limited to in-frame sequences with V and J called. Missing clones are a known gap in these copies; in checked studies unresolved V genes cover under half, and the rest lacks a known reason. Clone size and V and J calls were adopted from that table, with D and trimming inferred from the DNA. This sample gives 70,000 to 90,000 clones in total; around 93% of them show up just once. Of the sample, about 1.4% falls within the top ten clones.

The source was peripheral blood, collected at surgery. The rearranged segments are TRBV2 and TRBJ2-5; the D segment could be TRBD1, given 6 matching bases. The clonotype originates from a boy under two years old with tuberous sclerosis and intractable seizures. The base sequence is TGTGCCAGCAGCCCCGGGACAAAAGAGACCCAGTACTTC. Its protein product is CASSPGTKETQYF. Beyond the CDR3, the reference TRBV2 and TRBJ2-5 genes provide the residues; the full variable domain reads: EPEVTQTPSHQVTQMGQEVILRCVPISNHLYFYWYRQILGQKVEFLVSFYNNEISEKSEIFDDQFSVERPDGSNFTLKIRSTKLEDSAMYFCASSPGTKETQYFGPGTRLLVL.